This record concerns one T cell receptor (beta chain) sequence. Libraries were prepared by immunoSEQ multiplex PCR; TCRdb keeps only in-frame clonotypes and omits some of them. The table includes tens of thousands of clones, roughly 80% detected once. Single viable CD3+CD4+CD8-CD45RO+ cells were sorted as the memory CD4+ T cells. Germline V CDR1 and CDR2: SGHTA, FQGNSA. The CDR3 spans 16 residues. Germline trimming cut 5 bases from V and 5 bases from J; bases unmatched to any gene: 12. This entry belongs to a study of memory CD4+ T cells and cytomegalovirus serostatus. The sequenced material came from memory CD4+ T cells from blood. The J gene is TRBJ2-1, the V gene TRBV7-2, with 7 bases identical to TRBD1. This clonotype originated in an adult in good health and CMV-seronegative. Here the CDR3 DNA reads TGTGCCAGCAGCCCAACAGGGACAGCGGTCAACAATGAGCAGTTCTTC. Protein product: CASSPTGTAVNNEQFF.